These 30 T cell receptor beta chains were sequenced from one sample in a study of shared clonotypes between healthy human individuals. TCRdb's table, derived via immunoSEQ multiplex PCR, lists solely in-frame clones and lacks some. This table has approximately 82,000 clones, 60% to 80% appearing once. Sequencing was performed on memory CD8+ T cells sorted from blood. Subset indicated: CD45RO+ cells pooled with CCR7-negative TemRA cells. These receptors were obtained from a man aged 25 to 45 in good health.

This sequence joins TRBV5-1 and TRBJ2-5, with 7 bases fitting TRBD1. The V gene's germline CDR1 is SGHRS and CDR2 YFSETQ. The V segment lost 3 bases and the J segment 5 bases; nucleotides outside the gene matches: 16. CDR3 length: 17 amino acids. CDR3 amino acids: CASSYNKIDREAETQYF. The CDR3 nucleotides are TGCGCCAGCAGCTACAACAAAATAGACAGGGAAGCGGAGACCCAGTACTTC.

The chain has TRBV4-1 and TRBJ2-1; tentatively, D is TRBD2 (6 bases). Germline assignment: CDR1 MGHRA and CDR2 YSYEKL. V dropped 1 base and J dropped 9 bases, with 16 bases sitting between them. This CDR3 region has 15 residues. The CDR3 loop is CASSQVLGGDGEQFF. CDR3 sequence (DNA): TGCGCCAGCAGCCAAGTATTGGGCGGGGACGGTGAGCAGTTCTTC.

The chain joins TRBV2 to TRBJ1-1; no definite D call. The germline V gene encodes CDR1 SNHLY and CDR2 FYNNEI. The CDR3 contains 13 residues. Between the trimmed V and J ends, which lost 4 bases and 6 bases, there was a span of 12 bases. As DNA, the CDR3 is TGTGCCAGCAGTGCAATCGGAGTACCTGAAGCTTTCTTT. Translation: CASSAIGVPEAFF.

This clone was detected once. V and J are TRBV5-5 and TRBJ1-2, with 7 nucleotides matching TRBD1. This CDR3 is built from 17 residues. Germline CDR1 reads SGHKS; CDR2 reads YYEKEE (reference sequence). With V trimmed by 4 bases and J by 3 bases, 15 bases remained unmatched. CDR3 nucleotide sequence: TGTGCCAGCAGCGGAGTGGTTCGGGACAGAGAGTACTATGGCTACACCTTC. Translation gives CASSGVVRDREYYGYTF. Complete variable domain (other parts from reference TRBV5-5 and TRBJ1-2): DAGVTQSPTHLIKTRGQQVTLRCSPISGHKSVSWYQQVLGQGPQFIFQYYEKEERGRGNFPDRFSARQFPNYSSELNVNALLLGDSALYLCASSGVVRDREYYGYTFGSGTRLTVV.

The chain has TRBV7-9 and TRBJ2-1, with TRBD2 matching 11 bases. Per the germline V gene, CDR1 is SEHNR and CDR2 is FQNEAQ (reference sequence). The CDR3 is made up of 16 amino acids. With 6 bases clipped from V and 2 bases from J, the junction kept 6 bases outside the gene matches. CDR3 sequence: CASRQGLAGPYNEQFF. The CDR3 coding sequence is TGTGCCAGCAGGCAAGGACTAGCGGGCCCCTACAATGAGCAGTTCTTC.

This clone occurred once. This chain uses TRBV21-1 with TRBJ2-1; the D segment call TRBD1 is taken from the table without a DNA check. TRBV21-1 is flagged as a pseudogene. The CDR3 covers 14 residues. CDR3 sequence reads: CASSSGQSNNEQFF. CDR3 nucleotides: TGTGCCAGCAGCAGCGGACAGTCAAACAATGAGCAGTTCTTC.

This clone has more than one count but fewer than ten. This chain joins TRBV7-9 and TRBJ2-7; TRBD2 agrees at 9 bases. The germline V gene encodes CDR1 SEHNR and CDR2 FQNEAQ (reference sequence). The CDR3 loop spans 14 amino acids. V was clipped by 5 bases and J by 4 bases; unmatched bases: 6. As DNA, the CDR3 is TGTGCCAGCAGCCCCCCAGCGGGAGGATACGAGCAGTACTTC. It encodes CASSPPAGGYEQYF.

This chain uses TRBV18 with TRBJ2-3; 11 bases are a match to TRBD2. V lost 3 bases and J lost 5; bases outside the gene matches: 10. CDR1 and CDR2 from the germline V gene are KGHSH and LQKENI. The CDR3 runs to 17 residues. The CDR3 DNA sequence: TGTGCCAGCTCACCCCACAGGAAACTAGCGGGAGTAGATACGCAGTATTTT. Its translation is CASSPHRKLAGVDTQYF.

The rearrangement links TRBV27 to TRBJ2-7; D not certain. V was trimmed by 2 bases and J by 4 bases, leaving 6 bases between them. There are 12 residues in the CDR3. Germline lookup yields CDR1 MNHEY and CDR2 SMNVEV (reference sequence). The CDR3 here is CASSLQGYEQYF. The CDR3 DNA sequence: TGTGCCAGCAGTTTACAAGGGTACGAGCAGTACTTC.

This sequence joins TRBV11-2 and TRBJ2-5; D unclear. Per germline, CDR1 SGHAT and CDR2 FQNNGV. The CDR3 loop spans 13 amino acids. CDR3 coding DNA: TGTGCAACAAATTCTGGGCTTCAAGAGACCCAGTACTTC. It yields the protein CATNSGLQETQYF.

V gene TRBV14 combines with J gene TRBJ2-7, with D hard to call. Germline CDR1 reads SGHDN; CDR2 reads FVKESK. V was cut by 1 base and J by 5 bases, with 6 bases left in between. CDR3 length: 12 amino acids. The CDR3 DNA sequence: TGTGCCAGCAGCCAAGTGAGACACGAGCAGTACTTC. Translated: CASSQVRHEQYF.

This clone occurred a few times. This chain links TRBV6-4 with TRBJ2-7; D remains unclear. Germline V gives CDR1 MRHNA, CDR2 SNTAGT. The CDR3 contains 15 residues. V was trimmed by 3 bases and J by 1 base, leaving 13 bases between them. The CDR3 coding sequence is TGTGCCAGCAGTGAGGCGGCAGGAGAATCCTACGAGCAGTACTTC. This codes for CASSEAAGESYEQYF.

The chain employs TRBV28 and TRBJ1-5; D gene unclear. The CDR3 has 13 residues. Trimming removed 7 bases from V and 6 bases from J, with 13 bases in between. Germline V gene lookup returns CDR1 MDHEN and CDR2 SYDVKM. CDR3 sequence (DNA): TGTGCCAGCACTTTGCCTTCGATTCAGCCCCAGCATTTT. It encodes CASTLPSIQPQHF.

The chain couples TRBV5-5 to TRBJ2-1; 7 nucleotides agree with TRBD2. There are 16 residues in the CDR3. With V trimmed by 4 bases and J by 6 bases, 13 bases remained unmatched. Germline V gene lookup returns CDR1 SGHKS and CDR2 YYEKEE (reference sequence). The CDR3 DNA follows: TGTGCCAGCAGCCCTAACCCCGGGACTATTGCCAATGAGCAGTTCTTC. This encodes CASSPNPGTIANEQFF.

This clone was counted between two and nine times. The chain carries TRBV28 and TRBJ1-1, with D perhaps matching TRBD1 (5 bases). V lost 3 bases, J lost 4 bases, and 12 bases lay in between. Per germline, CDR1 MDHEN and CDR2 SYDVKM. The CDR3 loop spans 14 amino acids. The CDR3 reads CASSLPTETTEAFF. In nucleotides, the CDR3 is TGTGCCAGCAGTTTGCCGACAGAGACCACTGAAGCTTTCTTT.

On this clone itself: The junction departs from the called germline gene at one end, perhaps through a read error. The chain carries TRBV6-1 and TRBJ2-7; 11 positions agree with TRBD2. The germline CDR1 and CDR2 sequences are MNHNS and SASEGT. The CDR3 runs to 11 residues. CDR3 DNA: TGCACTAGCGGGAGCTCCTACGAGCAGTACTTC. This sequence encodes CTSGSSYEQYF.

The chain recombines TRBV7-9 with TRBJ2-1; TRBD2 agrees at 9 bases. This CDR3 has 16 residues. Germline CDR1 reads SEHNR; CDR2 reads FQNEAQ (reference sequence). V was clipped by 5 bases and J by 8 bases; unmatched bases: 13. CDR3 loop: CASSPLAGEVLDEQFF. Here the CDR3 DNA reads TGTGCCAGCAGCCCCTTAGCGGGAGAGGTTCTCGATGAGCAGTTCTTC.

The V and J genes are TRBV6-5 and TRBJ2-1; 11 bases are shared with TRBD2. CDR3 length: 16 residues. Looked up from germline, CDR1 is MNHEY and CDR2 is SVGAGI. With 0 bases clipped from V and 2 bases from J, the junction kept 0 bases outside the gene matches. Here the CDR3 DNA reads TGTGCCAGCAGTTACTCGACTAGCGGGACCTACAATGAGCAGTTCTTC. It translates to CASSYSTSGTYNEQFF.

This clone occurred once. Here the CDR3 DNA reads TGTGCCAGCAGTGAAGAGGTGGGAGGGCCCCATGAGCAGTTCTTC. This codes for CASSEEVGGPHEQFF. This chain links TRBV6-1 with TRBJ2-1, with 7 bases that match TRBD2. This CDR3 comprises 15 residues. Looked up from germline, CDR1 is MNHNS and CDR2 is SASEGT. V was clipped by 1 base and J by 8 bases; unmatched bases: 8.

In regard to this clone: The sample holds other DNA sequences that translate to the same CDR3. The chain links TRBV9 to TRBJ2-7; no clear D. Deletions cut 4 bases from V and 5 bases from J, with 13 bases between. This CDR3 comprises 13 residues. Germline V gene data show CDR1 as SGDLS and CDR2 as YYNGEE. For the CDR3, the DNA is TGTGCCAGCAGCCCCCCTTTGGGCCACGAGCAGTACTTC. It encodes CASSPPLGHEQYF.

This clone was observed a single time. The CDR3 DNA is TGTGCCAGTAGTATCGCACTAGCGGGAGGAGGAAATGAGCAGTTCTTC. It is translated as CASSIALAGGGNEQFF. This rearrangement joins TRBV19 to TRBJ2-1; 12 bases match TRBD2. Trimming cost V 3 bases and J 7 bases; bases outside gene matches: 7. Germline V gene lookup returns CDR1 LNHDA and CDR2 SQIVND (reference sequence). This CDR3 spans 16 amino acids. The complete variable domain, with remaining parts taken from reference TRBV19 and TRBJ2-1, reads DGGITQSPKYLFRKEGQNVTLSCEQNLNHDAMYWYRQDPGQGLRLIYYSQIVNDFQKGDIAEGYSVSREKKESFPLTVTSAQKNPTAFYLCASSIALAGGGNEQFFGPGTRLTVL.

The chain employs TRBV6-1 and TRBJ2-2; D tentatively fits TRBD1 or TRBD2 (5 bases each). Between the trimmed V and J ends, which lost 6 bases and 2 bases, there was a span of 13 bases. The CDR3 length is 15 residues. Germline CDR1 reads MNHNS; CDR2 reads SASEGT. CDR3 in DNA: TGTGCCAGCAGGATGGGGGTATTAAACACCGGGGAGCTGTTTTTT. This gives the protein CASRMGVLNTGELFF.

V and J are TRBV6-5 and TRBJ1-5; D is ambiguous. The CDR3 length is 14 residues. The germline CDR1 and CDR2 sequences are MNHEY and SVGAGI. V was cut by 6 bases and J by 3 bases, with 12 bases left in between. CDR3 loop: CASRLTEYNQPQHF. Written as DNA, the CDR3 is TGTGCCAGCAGGCTCACAGAGTACAATCAGCCCCAGCATTTT.

This chain uses TRBV27 with TRBJ2-7; 7 positions match TRBD1. The CDR3 covers 13 residues. V lost 4 bases, J lost 4 bases, and 4 bases stayed unmatched. Germline V CDR1 and CDR2: MNHEY, SMNVEV (reference sequence). The CDR3 bases are TGTGCCAGCAGTTGGGACAGAAGGTACGAGCAGTACTTC. Translating gives CASSWDRRYEQYF.

The V call is TRBV12-1, the J call TRBJ2-3; the D call of TRBD1 is as the table states it, not checked on the DNA. TRBV12-1 is an annotated pseudogene. This CDR3 region has 16 residues. The CDR3 spells CASSVNRGYFTDTQYF. Here the CDR3 DNA reads TGTGCCAGCAGCGTAAACAGGGGGTATTTCACAGATACGCAGTATTTT.

The chain is built from TRBV6-4 and TRBJ2-3; D not resolved. Trimming shortened V by 2 bases and J by 4 bases, and 10 bases separated the two germline ends. CDR3 length: 14 amino acids. Germline-derived CDR1 and CDR2 are MRHNA and SNTAGT. The CDR3 nucleotides read TGTGCCAGCAGTGACAACTCCGCAGCAGATACGCAGTATTTT. Its translation: CASSDNSAADTQYF.

The rearrangement joins TRBV9 to TRBJ2-3; D unclear. Trimming removed 0 bases at V and 0 bases at J, with 8 bases between. CDR1 is SGDLS, CDR2 YYNGEE, per germline. The CDR3 runs 15 residues. The CDR3 DNA is TGTGCCAGCAGCGTAGCGGCACAGAGCACAGATACGCAGTATTTT. Translated, it gives CASSVAAQSTDTQYF.

This clone was seen a few times. The V gene is TRBV5-1, the J gene TRBJ2-3; D is ambiguous. The CDR3 has 13 residues. The germline V gene has CDR1 SGHRS and CDR2 YFSETQ. V was trimmed by 3 bases and J by 5 bases, leaving 10 bases between them. Here the CDR3 DNA reads TGCGCCAGCAGCTATGGAGTGAGAGATACGCAGTATTTT. Translating it yields CASSYGVRDTQYF.

This rearrangement joins TRBV27 to TRBJ1-5; 9 bases are shared with TRBD1. The trim removed 4 bases at V and 5 bases at J, leaving 9 bases unmatched. Germline V gives CDR1 MNHEY, CDR2 SMNVEV (reference sequence). The CDR3 is 16 amino acids. In nucleotides, the CDR3 is TGTGCCAGCAGTTCATTCGGACAGGGGCGACATCAGCCCCAGCATTTT. Its translation: CASSSFGQGRHQPQHF.

The count of this clone is one. This sequence joins TRBV4-3 and TRBJ2-7, with a possible D match to TRBD2 (6 bases). Trimming removed 4 bases at V and 0 bases at J, with 13 bases between. Germline V gene lookup returns CDR1 LGHNA and CDR2 YSLEER. This CDR3 has 15 residues. CDR3 DNA: TGCGCCAGCAGCCCACGGGAGCCGAGCTCCTACGAGCAGTACTTC. Encoded protein: CASSPREPSSYEQYF.